The 18 T cell receptor beta chains in this list originate from one sample, sequenced in a study of blood T cell repertoires in COVID-19. The repertoire was sequenced with immunoSEQ multiplex PCR; TCRdb's copy has only in-frame clones and lacks some. Of more than 150,000 clones in the sample, over 70% were seen once. The specimen was PBMCs or T cells enriched from blood (not recorded which). All receptors derive from a man between 60 and 70 years old who had been exposed to COVID-19.

This clone appeared a few times. J is TRBJ1-2 and V is TRBV7-2; D remains ambiguous. The ends were cut back, 2 bases at V and 5 bases at J, with 9 bases in the middle. CDR1 and CDR2 from the germline V gene are SGHTA and FQGNSA. This CDR3 contains 13 residues. As DNA, the CDR3 is TGTGCCAGCAGCTTATGGCAGGCGTATGGCTACACCTTC. Translating it yields CASSLWQAYGYTF.

The chain joins TRBV2 to TRBJ1-4, with TRBD1 matching 10 bases. V gave up 10 bases and J gave up 6 bases; unmatched junction bases: 8. The CDR3 loop spans 14 amino acids. The germline gives CDR1 SNHLY, CDR2 FYNNEI. DNA for the CDR3: TGTGCCACAGACTCCGGGACAGGGGATGAAAAACTGTTTTTT. Protein sequence: CATDSGTGDEKLFF.

The gene calls are TRBV11-2 and TRBJ1-4, with D tentatively TRBD1 (6 bases). This CDR3 region has 14 residues. Trimming took 2 bases from V and 8 from J, leaving 12 bases between them. Per the germline V gene, CDR1 is SGHAT and CDR2 is FQNNGV. CDR3 nucleotides: TGTGCCAGCAGCTTACTACAGGGCAGGGAAAAACTGTTTTTT. Its translation: CASSLLQGREKLFF.

This clone was counted between two and nine times. The CDR3 DNA reads TGTGCCAGCAGCTTAGACTTACAGGGGGTGGGAGCTTTCTTT. Translated: CASSLDLQGVGAFF. The genes are TRBV11-2 and TRBJ1-1; TRBD1 matches at 8 bases. Germline CDR1 reads SGHAT; CDR2 reads FQNNGV. The trim removed 0 bases at V and 10 bases at J, leaving 7 bases unmatched. There are 14 residues in the CDR3.

The rearrangement joins TRBV10-1 to TRBJ1-6, with 11 positions matching TRBD1. Losses at the gene ends were 8 bases for V and 11 bases for J; bases not matched to a gene: 14. The CDR3 extends over 16 amino acids. CDR1 and CDR2 from the germline V gene are WNHNN and SYGVQD (reference sequence). The CDR3, as DNA: TGCGCCAGCTACATGGACAGGGGGCTAACGTCCCCACCCCTCCACTTT. It codes for CASYMDRGLTSPPLHF.

This chain connects TRBV2 to TRBJ2-7, with 8 bases identical to TRBD1. CDR3 length equals 14 residues. V lost 6 bases, J lost 0 bases, and 4 bases stayed unmatched. CDR1 is SNHLY and CDR2 is FYNNEI in the germline V gene. In nucleotides, the CDR3 is TGTGCCAGCAGGCGACAGGGGCTCTCCTACGAGCAGTACTTC. Its translation: CASRRQGLSYEQYF.

The chain joins TRBV27 to TRBJ2-7; TRBD2 might be the D (5 bases). Germline CDR1 and CDR2: MNHEY and SMNVEV (reference sequence). The CDR3 sequence is 15 residues long. The V end was cut by 3 bases, the J end by 3 bases, with 15 bases between. The CDR3 loop is CASSFNGVSRYEQYF. Written as DNA, the CDR3 is TGTGCCAGCAGTTTTAACGGGGTGAGCCGCTACGAGCAGTACTTC.

CDR3 residues: CASSLGTGGEIGELFF. The CDR3 DNA reads TGTGCCAGCAGCTTAGGTACAGGGGGAGAGATCGGGGAGCTGTTTTTT. The chain has TRBV11-2 and TRBJ2-2, with 8 bases identical to TRBD1. V gave up 1 base and J gave up 7 bases; unmatched junction bases: 8. The CDR3 spans 16 residues. CDR1 SGHAT and CDR2 FQNNGV come from the germline V gene.

This clone was seen a handful of times. The chain employs TRBV28 and TRBJ2-7; maybe TRBD2 (6 bases). The CDR3 runs to 12 residues. V was clipped by 3 bases and J by 4 bases, with 7 bases between them. Germline CDR1 and CDR2: MDHEN and SYDVKM. CDR3 sequence reads: CASSLGGYEQYF. In DNA form, the CDR3 reads TGTGCCAGCAGTTTGGGAGGATACGAGCAGTACTTC.

This chain links TRBV7-9 with TRBJ1-2, with D perhaps matching TRBD1 (6 bases). CDR1 and CDR2 (germline): SEHNR, FQNEAQ (reference sequence). V was trimmed by 5 bases and J by 7 bases, leaving 17 bases between them. The CDR3 covers 14 residues. The CDR3 DNA follows: TGTGCCAGCAGCCCGAGTAAGGGGGAGAGTGGCTACACCTTC. This gives the protein CASSPSKGESGYTF.

This chain links TRBV3-1 (or the pseudogene TRBV3-2) with TRBJ2-7; TRBD2 might be the D (5 bases). This CDR3 is built from 13 residues. Germline V gene lookup returns CDR1 LGHDT and CDR2 YNNKEL (reference sequence). V lost 1 base, J lost 6 bases, and 10 bases lay in between. The CDR3 sequence: CASSQGGPTEQYF. The CDR3 coding sequence is TGTGCCAGCAGCCAAGGCGGGCCTACCGAGCAGTACTTC.

This clone occurred a few times. This sequence joins TRBV28 and TRBJ2-7, with 9 bases fitting TRBD1. The length of the CDR3 is 14 residues. Germline values: CDR1 MDHEN, CDR2 SYDVKM. The V segment lost 5 bases and the J segment 3 bases; nucleotides outside the gene matches: 5. The CDR3 region has the DNA TGTGCCAGCAGTAAAACAGGGGGCAACTACGAGCAGTACTTC. This codes for CASSKTGGNYEQYF.

This clone was observed a single time. The rearrangement joins TRBV30 to TRBJ2-3, with 7 bases aligning to TRBD2. The germline V gene encodes CDR1 GTSNPN and CDR2 SVGIG (reference sequence). CDR3 length equals 15 residues. V trimming: 2 bases; J trimming: 0 bases; junction bases outside the gene matches: 5. The CDR3 coding sequence is TGTGCCTGGAGTAGTCTAGCGGCTAGCACAGATACGCAGTATTTT. This encodes CAWSSLAASTDTQYF.

The chain recombines TRBV6-6 with TRBJ2-1; D not resolved. Trimming cost V 6 bases and J 0 bases, with 9 bases left between them. This CDR3 has 14 residues. Germline CDR1 and CDR2: MNHNY and SVGAGI (reference sequence). CDR3 region: CASREASSYNEQFF. In DNA, the CDR3 is TGTGCCAGCAGAGAGGCGAGCTCCTACAATGAGCAGTTCTTC.

The V gene is TRBV7-4, the J gene TRBJ1-4; 11 bases align to TRBD1. V shed 3 bases, J shed 0 bases, and the junction held 3 bases outside the gene matches. This CDR3 spans 17 amino acids. Germline V gene lookup returns CDR1 SGHVT and CDR2 SQSDAQ. This chain's CDR3 is CASSFPGQGATNEKLFF. The DNA for the CDR3 is TGTGCCAGCAGCTTCCCGGGACAGGGGGCAACTAATGAAAAACTGTTTTTT.

The rearrangement joins TRBV5-1 to TRBJ2-2; 9 nucleotides match TRBD2. V shed 1 base and J 0 bases; nucleotides not matched to a gene: 10. This CDR3 contains 19 residues. Per germline, CDR1 SGHRS and CDR2 YFSETQ. For the CDR3, the DNA is TGCGCCAGCAGCTTGAGACCCGGGACTAGCACCTCGAACACCGGGGAGCTGTTTTTT. Translation gives CASSLRPGTSTSNTGELFF. Based on the CDR3 plus reference TRBV5-1 and TRBJ2-2, the full variable domain is KAGVTQTPRYLIKTRGQQVTLSCSPISGHRSVSWYQQTPGQGLQFLFEYFSETQRNKGNFPGRFSGRQFSNSRSEMNVSTLELGDSALYLCASSLRPGTSTSNTGELFFGEGSRLTVL.

The chain is built from TRBV5-1 and TRBJ2-7; 11 bases match TRBD2. This CDR3 spans 14 amino acids. J lost 4 bases, V lost 6 bases, and 6 bases had no gene match. Germline V lookup: CDR1 SGHRS, CDR2 YFSETQ. CDR3 sequence reads: CASTMASGGYEQYF. CDR3 DNA: TGCGCCAGCACCATGGCTAGCGGGGGGTACGAGCAGTACTTC.

The chain has TRBV15 and TRBJ2-4, with a weak D call TRBD2 (5 bases). There are 17 residues in the CDR3. V was shortened by 9 bases and J by 13 bases, with 34 bases between the two germline ends. Germline CDR1 and CDR2: LNHNV and YYDKDF (reference sequence). CDR3 region: CATAEIRASVVTNVQYF. CDR3 coding DNA: TGTGCCACGGCCGAAATCAGAGCCTCGGTTGTGACTAATGTGCAGTACTTC.